This TCR beta chain was sequenced for a study of blood T cell repertoires in COVID-19. Trimming removed 4 bases from V and 10 bases from J; junction bases left unmatched: 4. This CDR3 contains 13 residues. Germline lookup yields CDR1 SGHAT and CDR2 FQNNGV. Sequenced by immunoSEQ multiplex PCR; TCRdb stores in-frame clones only, minus some. The top ten clones hold approximately 8.1% of a sample with over 200,000 clones, approximately 84% of them seen once. This TCR was recovered from a woman in her 50s with active or convalescent COVID-19. The chain combines TRBV11-2 with TRBJ1-6; 7 positions agree with TRBD1. Sequencing used peripheral blood. The CDR3 protein is CASSSDRESPLHF. DNA of the CDR3: TGTGCCAGCAGCTCTGACAGGGAATCACCCCTCCACTTT.